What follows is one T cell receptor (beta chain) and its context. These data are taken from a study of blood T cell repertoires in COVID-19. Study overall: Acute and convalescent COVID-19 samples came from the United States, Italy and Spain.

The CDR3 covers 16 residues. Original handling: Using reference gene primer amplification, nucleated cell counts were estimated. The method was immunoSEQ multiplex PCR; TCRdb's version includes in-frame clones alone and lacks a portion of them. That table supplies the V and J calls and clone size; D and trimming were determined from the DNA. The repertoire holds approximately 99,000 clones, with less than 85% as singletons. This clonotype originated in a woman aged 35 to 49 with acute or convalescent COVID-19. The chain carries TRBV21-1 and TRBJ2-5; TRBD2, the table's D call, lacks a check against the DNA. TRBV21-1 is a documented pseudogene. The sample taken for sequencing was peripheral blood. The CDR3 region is CASSKAYREDGDRWYF. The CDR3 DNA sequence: TGTGCCAGCAGCAAAGCCTATCGGGAGGACGGGGATCGTTGGTACTTC.